A single sample is the source of the 29 T cell receptor beta chains below, sequenced in a study of T cells in Graves' hyperthyroidism and ophthalmopathy. The investigators amplified TCR beta CDR3 regions from RNA transcripts. The primer set for the first-round RT-PCR of the TCR CDR3 was HTBI. TCRdb used MiXCR to reprocess the multiplex PCR reads, holding one entry per CDR3 protein. The table shows 500,000 to 550,000 distinct CDR3 sequences, with under 25% occurring only once. Sequenced: blood. Receptors originate from a young man with Graves' hyperthyroidism.

At least ten counts were recorded for this clonotype. The rearrangement uses TRBV6-2 or TRBV6-3 and TRBJ2-5; TRBD1 matches 10 bases. V was clipped by 6 bases and J by 7 bases; unmatched bases: 5. The CDR3 runs 13 residues. Germline values: CDR1 MNHEY, CDR2 SVGEGT. The CDR3, as DNA: TGTGCCAGCAGCGACAGGGGGCGAGGGACCCAGTACTTC. Protein product: CASSDRGRGTQYF.

This clonotype came up many times. The chain employs TRBV12-3 or TRBV12-4 and TRBJ2-2; D is uncertain. This CDR3 is 12 amino acids long. V was clipped by 2 bases and J by 7 bases, with 5 bases between them. CDR3 in DNA: TGTGCCAGCAGTTTAAGGCTCGGGGAGCTGTTTTTT. This translates into CASSLRLGELFF.

The sample holds many counts of this clonotype. The genes are TRBV6-5 and TRBJ1-1; D is perhaps TRBD1 (5 bases). The CDR3 length is 15 residues. Germline CDR1 reads MNHEY; CDR2 reads SVGAGI. The V end lost 3 bases, the J end lost 0 bases, and 11 bases lay between the germline ends. The CDR3 DNA reads as TGTGCCAGCAGTTATCGCCGGGGCGTGAACACTGAAGCTTTCTTT. It specifies CASSYRRGVNTEAFF.

The rearrangement uses TRBV27 and TRBJ2-7; maybe TRBD2 (5 bases). Germline V gene sequence: CDR1 MNHEY, CDR2 SMNVEV (reference sequence). V gave up 10 bases and J gave up 6 bases, with 13 bases separating them. The CDR3 totals 11 residues. CDR3 nucleotide sequence: TGTGCCATCGGGATGGATGCCGAGCAGTACTTC. Amino acids: CAIGMDAEQYF.

Only a few counts were recorded for this clonotype. The chain has TRBV28 and TRBJ2-2; D gene unclear. V shed 3 bases and J shed 1 base, with 9 bases lying between them. The germline gives CDR1 MDHEN, CDR2 SYDVKM. The CDR3 extends over 15 amino acids. For the CDR3, the DNA is TGTGCCAGCAGTTTGGACGGAGTGAACACCGGGGAGCTGTTTTTT. It translates to CASSLDGVNTGELFF.

There are many counts of this clonotype. The chain joins TRBV10-3 to TRBJ2-7, with D perhaps matching TRBD2 (5 bases). CDR3 length equals 14 residues. The germline V and J ends were trimmed by 3 bases and 7 bases, with 16 bases remaining between them. CDR1 is ENHRY and CDR2 is SYGVKD in the germline V gene. The CDR3 here is CAISDLEGSEEQYF. For the CDR3, the DNA is TGTGCCATCAGTGATTTAGAGGGATCGGAGGAGCAGTACTTC.

V and J are TRBV11-3 and TRBJ1-6; D gene unclear. V gave up 5 bases and J gave up 3 bases, with 8 bases separating them. The CDR3 runs to 14 residues. Germline CDR1 SGHNT, CDR2 YENEEA. CDR3 amino acids: CASSAGFYNSPLHF. CDR3 in DNA: TGTGCCAGCAGCGCCGGTTTCTATAATTCACCCCTCCACTTT.

This clonotype was found a few times. CDR3 DNA sequence: TGTGCCAGCAGCCCACAAGGGGGGACCTCCTACGAGCAGTACTTC. Its translation is CASSPQGGTSYEQYF. This sequence joins TRBV7-8 and TRBJ2-7; D might be TRBD1 or TRBD2, each matching 6 bases. Germline lookup yields CDR1 SGHVS and CDR2 FQNEAQ. CDR3 length equals 15 residues. V lost 5 bases, J lost 0 bases, and 14 bases lay in between.

This clonotype was recorded at least ten times. The J gene is TRBJ2-7, the V gene TRBV6-1; D gene uncertain. Germline CDR1 MNHNS, CDR2 SASEGT. The length of the CDR3 is 14 residues. Trimming removed 4 bases from V and 3 bases from J, with 13 bases in between. The CDR3 protein is CASSASRLRYEQYF. CDR3 DNA: TGTGCCAGCAGTGCTTCTCGGCTGCGCTACGAGCAGTACTTC.

This clonotype was counted at least ten times. The chain uses TRBV2 and TRBJ1-3; D remains ambiguous. The germline V gene encodes CDR1 SNHLY and CDR2 FYNNEI. V was pared by 5 bases and J by 4 bases, with 15 bases between. This CDR3 has 15 residues. The CDR3 sequence is CASSPDRNSGNTIYF. The CDR3, as DNA: TGTGCCAGCAGTCCAGACCGAAACTCCGGAAACACCATATATTTT.

This clonotype was counted many times. The chain uses TRBV5-1 and TRBJ1-2, with a possible D match to TRBD1 (5 bases). Germline V gene data show CDR1 as SGHRS and CDR2 as YFSETQ. CDR3 size: 15 residues. The V end lost 4 bases, the J end lost 0 bases, and 13 bases lay between the germline ends. CDR3 sequence: CASSPSTEPNYGYTF. In DNA form, the CDR3 reads TGCGCCAGCAGCCCGTCGACAGAACCTAACTATGGCTACACCTTC.

This clonotype was seen many times. The rearrangement uses TRBV30 and TRBJ2-2, with 7 bases fitting TRBD1. The CDR3 has 13 residues. Losses at the gene ends were 1 base for V and 5 bases for J; bases not matched to a gene: 1. Germline values: CDR1 GTSNPN, CDR2 SVGIG (reference sequence). CDR3 DNA: TGTGCCTGGAGTGCGACAGGGACCGGGGAGCTGTTTTTT. It is translated as CAWSATGTGELFF.

This clonotype was recorded many times. The chain has TRBV28 and TRBJ1-5; no definite D call. Germline V gene lookup returns CDR1 MDHEN and CDR2 SYDVKM. The CDR3 has 15 residues. The V and J ends lost 1 base and 4 bases respectively, with 11 bases between them. The CDR3 region has the DNA TGTGCCAGCAGTTTATCTGGGTTAGGGAATCAGCCCCAGCATTTT. It is translated as CASSLSGLGNQPQHF.

J is TRBJ1-5 and V is TRBV30, with D maybe TRBD1 (5 bases). CDR3 length equals 14 residues. CDR1 and CDR2 (germline): GTSNPN, SVGIG (reference sequence). The germline V and J ends were trimmed by 3 bases and 4 bases, with 13 bases remaining between them. The CDR3 reads CAWRGDGRNQPQHF. The CDR3 coding sequence is TGTGCCTGGAGGGGGGACGGAAGGAATCAGCCCCAGCATTTT.

This chain connects TRBV6-1 to TRBJ1-6; no reliable D call. The CDR3 has 15 amino acids. Germline-derived CDR1 and CDR2 are MNHNS and SASEGT. V lost 5 bases and J lost 4, with 12 bases in between. The CDR3 coding sequence is TGTGCCAGCAGTCGAGCGGTCCAGTATAATTCACCCCTCCACTTT. Its protein product is CASSRAVQYNSPLHF.

This clonotype has at least ten counts. The genes are TRBV27 and TRBJ2-4; the D gene could be TRBD1 or TRBD2 (5 bases each). The CDR3 contains 15 residues. The V and J ends lost 5 bases and 4 bases respectively, with 15 bases between them. CDR1 is MNHEY, CDR2 SMNVEV, per germline (reference sequence). CDR3 in DNA: TGTGCCAGCAGTATGAGGGGAGCCCCTAAAAACATTCAGTACTTC. This sequence encodes CASSMRGAPKNIQYF.

This clonotype appeared a few times. The V gene is TRBV2, the J gene TRBJ2-2; possibly TRBD2 for D (5 bases). CDR1 is SNHLY and CDR2 is FYNNEI in the germline V gene. With 0 bases removed from V and 7 bases from J, the gap between germline ends came to 12 bases. The length of the CDR3 is 15 residues. The CDR3, as DNA: TGTGCCAGCAGTGAAGCCGGAGGATTTGACGGGGAGCTGTTTTTT. Translating gives CASSEAGGFDGELFF. Full variable domain (outside the CDR3, taken from reference TRBV2 and TRBJ2-2): EPEVTQTPSHQVTQMGQEVILRCVPISNHLYFYWYRQILGQKVEFLVSFYNNEISEKSEIFDDQFSVERPDGSNFTLKIRSTKLEDSAMYFCASSEAGGFDGELFFGEGSRLTVL.

V gene TRBV4-2 combines with J gene TRBJ2-6; no reliable D call. Trimming removed 0 bases at V and 4 bases at J, with 10 bases between. There are 16 residues in the CDR3. Germline loops: CDR1 LGHNA, CDR2 YNFKEQ. In DNA form, the CDR3 reads TGTGCCAGCAGCCAAGAATCGTCCGGGGGGGCCAACGTCCTGACTTTC. This translates into CASSQESSGGANVLTF.

Many counts were recorded for this clonotype. This chain links TRBV14 with TRBJ1-3, with D unclear. The CDR3 totals 15 residues. V lost 3 bases and J 1 base, leaving 10 bases between the germline ends. Germline V lookup: CDR1 SGHDN, CDR2 FVKESK. The CDR3 is CASSQDRWSGNTIYF. In DNA, the CDR3 is TGTGCCAGCAGCCAGGATAGGTGGTCTGGAAACACCATATATTTT.

This clonotype was counted between two and nine times. This chain joins TRBV29-1 and TRBJ2-2, with 11 bases aligning to TRBD2. This CDR3 region has 15 residues. J lost 1 base, V lost 6 bases, and 4 bases had no gene match. In germline, CDR1 is SQVTM, CDR2 ANQGSEA. CDR3 nucleotides: TGCAGCGTGGGACTAGCGGAGATGAACACCGGGGAGCTGTTTTTT. Translated, it gives CSVGLAEMNTGELFF.

Many counts were recorded for this clonotype. This sequence joins TRBV28 and TRBJ2-7; D might be TRBD1 (5 bases). The V gene lost 6 bases and the J gene lost 3 bases, with 12 bases spanning the gap. The CDR3 sequence is 13 residues long. Germline CDR1 MDHEN, CDR2 SYDVKM. The CDR3 region is CASSRPDIYEQYF. As DNA, the CDR3 is TGTGCCAGCAGCCGTCCGGACATCTACGAGCAGTACTTC.

This clonotype has a count of ten or more. CDR3 loop: CASSFGQGAGETQYF. The CDR3 nucleotides read TGCGCCAGCAGCTTCGGACAGGGAGCTGGGGAGACCCAGTACTTC. The gene calls are TRBV5-1 and TRBJ2-5; 8 nucleotides line up with TRBD1. The CDR3 is made up of 15 amino acids. CDR1 is SGHRS and CDR2 is YFSETQ in the germline V gene. Germline trimming cut 2 bases from V and 5 bases from J; bases unmatched to any gene: 8.

There are many counts of this clonotype. The chain is built from TRBV6-1 and TRBJ2-7, with D unclear. The CDR3 covers 14 residues. Trimming removed 0 bases from V and 3 bases from J, with 9 bases in between. Germline-derived CDR1 and CDR2 are MNHNS and SASEGT. The CDR3 reads CASSEATYSYEQYF. CDR3 bases: TGTGCCAGCAGTGAAGCAACGTACAGCTACGAGCAGTACTTC.

There are many counts of this clonotype. The V call is TRBV12-3 or TRBV12-4, the J call TRBJ1-6, with TRBD1 identical over 10 bases. The CDR3 runs to 14 residues. Trimming cost V 5 bases and J 6 bases; bases outside gene matches: 1. The CDR3 loop reads CASSRTGGNSPLHF. The CDR3 region has the DNA TGTGCCAGCAGTCGGACAGGGGGTAATTCACCCCTCCACTTT.

This clonotype was recorded at least ten times. The V call is TRBV6-4, the J call TRBJ2-7, with TRBD2 identical over 7 bases. Trimming cost V 7 bases and J 0 bases; bases outside gene matches: 15. CDR3 length equals 17 residues. Per the germline V gene, CDR1 is MRHNA and CDR2 is SNTAGT. The CDR3 loop reads CASKGRAGVLSSYEQYF. For the CDR3, the DNA is TGTGCCAGCAAGGGTCGGGCGGGGGTGCTTTCCTCCTACGAGCAGTACTTC.

This chain links TRBV12-3 or TRBV12-4 with TRBJ2-7; TRBD1 matches at 9 bases. This CDR3 region has 16 residues. V lost 2 bases and J lost 0; bases outside the gene matches: 5. The CDR3 nucleotides are TGTGCCAGCAGTTTATCTTACAGGGGGCCCTCCTACGAGCAGTACTTC. Translating gives CASSLSYRGPSYEQYF.

This clonotype came up many times. The rearrangement uses TRBV4-1 and TRBJ2-5; D may be TRBD2 (6 bases). CDR3 length: 16 residues. CDR1 MGHRA and CDR2 YSYEKL come from the germline V gene. Trimming stripped 0 bases from V and 1 base from J, with 12 bases between. This CDR3 is CASSQDGGTLQETQYF. In nucleotides, the CDR3 is TGCGCCAGCAGCCAAGATGGGGGGACCCTCCAAGAGACCCAGTACTTC.

The rearrangement uses TRBV20-1 and TRBJ2-5; 16 nucleotides agree with TRBD2. Germline loops: CDR1 DFQATT, CDR2 SNEGSKA (reference sequence). The ends lost 1 base at V and 5 bases at J; junction bases unmatched: 10. The CDR3 has 18 amino acids. This chain's CDR3 is CSARVPGLAGGPGETQYF. DNA of the CDR3: TGCAGTGCTAGAGTACCGGGACTAGCGGGAGGGCCTGGGGAGACCCAGTACTTC.

This clonotype has ten or more counts. This chain joins TRBV30 and TRBJ1-1, with D hard to call. Germline values: CDR1 GTSNPN, CDR2 SVGIG (reference sequence). Trimming stripped 0 bases from V and 1 base from J, with 9 bases between. The CDR3 sequence is 14 residues long. The CDR3 here is CAWSVGFRNTEAFF. CDR3 DNA: TGTGCCTGGAGTGTAGGGTTCAGGAACACTGAAGCTTTCTTT.